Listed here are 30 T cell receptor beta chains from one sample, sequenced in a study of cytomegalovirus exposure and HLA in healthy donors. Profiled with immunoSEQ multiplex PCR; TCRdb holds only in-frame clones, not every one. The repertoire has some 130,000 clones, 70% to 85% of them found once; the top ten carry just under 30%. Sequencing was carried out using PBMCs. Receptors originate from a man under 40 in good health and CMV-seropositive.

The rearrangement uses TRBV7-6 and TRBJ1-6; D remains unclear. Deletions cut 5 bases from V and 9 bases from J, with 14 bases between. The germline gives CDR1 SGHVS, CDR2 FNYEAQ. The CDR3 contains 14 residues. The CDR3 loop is CASSTPASGSPLHF. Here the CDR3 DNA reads TGTGCCAGCAGCACCCCAGCATCGGGTTCACCCCTCCACTTT.

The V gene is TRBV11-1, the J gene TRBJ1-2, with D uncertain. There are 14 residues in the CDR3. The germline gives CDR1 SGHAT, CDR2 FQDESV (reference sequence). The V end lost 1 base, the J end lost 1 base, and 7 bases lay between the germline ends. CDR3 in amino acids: CASSLDRYNYGYTF. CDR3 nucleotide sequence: TGTGCCAGCAGCTTAGACAGATATAACTATGGCTACACCTTC. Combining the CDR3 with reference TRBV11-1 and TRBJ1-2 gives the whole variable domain EAEVAQSPRYKITEKSQAVAFWCDPISGHATLYWYRQILGQGPELLVQFQDESVVDDSQLPKDRFSAERLKGVDSTLKIQPAELGDSAMYLCASSLDRYNYGYTFGSGTRLTVV.

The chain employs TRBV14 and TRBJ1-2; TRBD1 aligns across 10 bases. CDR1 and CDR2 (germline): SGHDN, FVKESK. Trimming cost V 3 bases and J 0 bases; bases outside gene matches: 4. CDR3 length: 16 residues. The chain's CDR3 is CASSHGQGDANYGYTF. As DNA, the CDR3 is TGTGCCAGCAGCCATGGACAGGGGGATGCTAACTATGGCTACACCTTC.

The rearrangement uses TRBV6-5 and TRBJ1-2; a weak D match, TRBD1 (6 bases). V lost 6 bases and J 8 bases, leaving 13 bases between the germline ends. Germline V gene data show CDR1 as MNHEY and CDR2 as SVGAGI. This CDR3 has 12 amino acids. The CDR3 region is CASRGAGEGYTF. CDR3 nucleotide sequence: TGTGCCAGCAGGGGGGCCGGGGAAGGCTACACCTTC.

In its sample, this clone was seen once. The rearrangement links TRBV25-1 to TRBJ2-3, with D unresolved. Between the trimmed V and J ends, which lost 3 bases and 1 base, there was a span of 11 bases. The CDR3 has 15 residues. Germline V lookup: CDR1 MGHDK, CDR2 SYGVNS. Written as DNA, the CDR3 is TGTGCCAGCAGTGATCCCCTTTCTGGCACAGATACGCAGTATTTT. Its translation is CASSDPLSGTDTQYF. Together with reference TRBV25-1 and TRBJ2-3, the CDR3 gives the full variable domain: EADIYQTPRYLVIGTGKKITLECSQTMGHDKMYWYQQDPGMELHLIHYSYGVNSTEKGDLSSESTVSRIRTEHFPLTLESARPSHTSQYLCASSDPLSGTDTQYFGPGTRLTVL.

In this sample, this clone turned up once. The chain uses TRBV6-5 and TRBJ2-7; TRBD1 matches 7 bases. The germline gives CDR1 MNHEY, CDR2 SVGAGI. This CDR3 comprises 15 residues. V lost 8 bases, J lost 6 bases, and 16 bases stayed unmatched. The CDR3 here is CASRDSQISGSEQYF. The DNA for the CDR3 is TGTGCCAGCCGGGACAGCCAAATCTCAGGGTCCGAGCAGTACTTC.

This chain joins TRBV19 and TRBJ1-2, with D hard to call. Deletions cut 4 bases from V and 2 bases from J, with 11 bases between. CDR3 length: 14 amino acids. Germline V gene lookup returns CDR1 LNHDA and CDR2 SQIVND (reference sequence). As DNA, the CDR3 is TGTGCCAGTAGTACGCCCAGGCGCAACTATGGCTACACCTTC. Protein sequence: CASSTPRRNYGYTF.

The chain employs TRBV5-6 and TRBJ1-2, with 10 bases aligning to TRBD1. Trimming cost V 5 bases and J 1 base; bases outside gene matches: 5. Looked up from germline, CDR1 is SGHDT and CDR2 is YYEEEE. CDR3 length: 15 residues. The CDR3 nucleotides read TGTGCCAGCAGGGAAGGGACAGGGGTTAACTATGGCTACACCTTC. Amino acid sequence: CASREGTGVNYGYTF.

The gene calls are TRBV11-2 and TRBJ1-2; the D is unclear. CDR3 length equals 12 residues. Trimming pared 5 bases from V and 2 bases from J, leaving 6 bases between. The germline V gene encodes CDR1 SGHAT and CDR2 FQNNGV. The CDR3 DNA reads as TGTGCCAGCAGCCCCTCCAACTATGGCTACACCTTC. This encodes CASSPSNYGYTF.

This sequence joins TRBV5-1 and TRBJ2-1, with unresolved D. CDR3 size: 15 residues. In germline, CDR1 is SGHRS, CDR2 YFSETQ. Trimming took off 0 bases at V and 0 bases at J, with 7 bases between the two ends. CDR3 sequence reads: CASSLVVDSYNEQFF. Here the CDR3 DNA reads TGCGCCAGCAGCTTGGTAGTAGACTCCTACAATGAGCAGTTCTTC. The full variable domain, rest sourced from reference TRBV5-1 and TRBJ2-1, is KAGVTQTPRYLIKTRGQQVTLSCSPISGHRSVSWYQQTPGQGLQFLFEYFSETQRNKGNFPGRFSGRQFSNSRSEMNVSTLELGDSALYLCASSLVVDSYNEQFFGPGTRLTVL.

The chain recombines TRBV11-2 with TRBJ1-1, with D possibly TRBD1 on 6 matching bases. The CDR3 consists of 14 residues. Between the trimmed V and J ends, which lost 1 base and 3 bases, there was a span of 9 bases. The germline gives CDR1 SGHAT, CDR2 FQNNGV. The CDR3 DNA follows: TGTGCCAGCAGCTTAGGACAGGCCGACACTGAAGCTTTCTTT. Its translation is CASSLGQADTEAFF.

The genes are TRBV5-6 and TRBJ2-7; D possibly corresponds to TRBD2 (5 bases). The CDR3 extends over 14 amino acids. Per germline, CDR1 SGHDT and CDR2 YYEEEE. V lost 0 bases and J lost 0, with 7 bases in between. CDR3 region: CASSLGLSSYEQYF. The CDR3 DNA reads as TGTGCCAGCAGCTTGGGACTATCCTCCTACGAGCAGTACTTC.

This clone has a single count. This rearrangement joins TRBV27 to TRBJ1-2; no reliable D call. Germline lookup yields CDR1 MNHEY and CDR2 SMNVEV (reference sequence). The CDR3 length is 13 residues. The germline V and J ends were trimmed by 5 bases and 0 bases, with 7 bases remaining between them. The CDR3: CASSSGANYGYTF. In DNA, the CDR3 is TGTGCCAGCAGTAGTGGAGCTAACTATGGCTACACCTTC.

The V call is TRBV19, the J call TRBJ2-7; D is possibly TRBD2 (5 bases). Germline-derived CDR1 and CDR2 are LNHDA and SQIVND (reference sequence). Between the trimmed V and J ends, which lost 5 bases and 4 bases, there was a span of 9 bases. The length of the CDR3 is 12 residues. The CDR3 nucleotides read TGTGCCAGTAGTCGAGGGTATTACGAGCAGTACTTC. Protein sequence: CASSRGYYEQYF.

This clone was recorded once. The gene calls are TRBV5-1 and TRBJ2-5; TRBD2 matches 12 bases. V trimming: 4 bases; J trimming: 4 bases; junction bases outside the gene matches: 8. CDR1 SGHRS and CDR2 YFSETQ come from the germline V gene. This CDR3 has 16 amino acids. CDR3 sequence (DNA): TGCGCCAGCAGCGGACGACTAGCGGGAGAAGGAGAGACCCAGTACTTC. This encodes CASSGRLAGEGETQYF.

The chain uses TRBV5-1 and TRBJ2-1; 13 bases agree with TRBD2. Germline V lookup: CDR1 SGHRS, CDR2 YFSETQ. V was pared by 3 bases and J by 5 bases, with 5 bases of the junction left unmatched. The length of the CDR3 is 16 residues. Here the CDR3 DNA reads TGCGCCAGCAGCTCAAAACTAGCGGGAGGGAACAATGAGCAGTTCTTC. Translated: CASSSKLAGGNNEQFF.

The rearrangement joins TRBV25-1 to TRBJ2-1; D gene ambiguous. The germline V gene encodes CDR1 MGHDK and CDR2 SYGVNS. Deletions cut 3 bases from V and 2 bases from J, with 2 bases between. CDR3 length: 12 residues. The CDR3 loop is CASSDAYNEQFF. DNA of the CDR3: TGTGCCAGCAGTGACGCCTACAATGAGCAGTTCTTC.

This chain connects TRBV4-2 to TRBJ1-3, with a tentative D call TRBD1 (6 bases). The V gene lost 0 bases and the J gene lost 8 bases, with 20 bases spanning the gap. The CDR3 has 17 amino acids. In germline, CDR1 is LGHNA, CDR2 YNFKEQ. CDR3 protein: CASSQEVVGGELHTIYF. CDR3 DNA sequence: TGTGCCAGCAGCCAAGAGGTTGTAGGGGGAGAGTTACACACCATATATTTT.

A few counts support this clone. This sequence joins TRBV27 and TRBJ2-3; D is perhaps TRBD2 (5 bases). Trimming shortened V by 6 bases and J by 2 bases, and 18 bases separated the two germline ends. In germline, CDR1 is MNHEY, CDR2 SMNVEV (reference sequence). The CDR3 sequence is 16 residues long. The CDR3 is CASRSLAGLNTDTQYF. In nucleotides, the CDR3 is TGTGCCAGCAGGAGCCTGGCGGGCCTAAACACAGATACGCAGTATTTT.

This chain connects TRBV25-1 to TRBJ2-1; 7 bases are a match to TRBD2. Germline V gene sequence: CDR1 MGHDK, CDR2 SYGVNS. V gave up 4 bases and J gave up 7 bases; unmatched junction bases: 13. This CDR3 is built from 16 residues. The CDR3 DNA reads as TGTGCCAGCAGTGGAATATGGGCGGGAGATAGGAATGAGCAGTTCTTC. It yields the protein CASSGIWAGDRNEQFF.

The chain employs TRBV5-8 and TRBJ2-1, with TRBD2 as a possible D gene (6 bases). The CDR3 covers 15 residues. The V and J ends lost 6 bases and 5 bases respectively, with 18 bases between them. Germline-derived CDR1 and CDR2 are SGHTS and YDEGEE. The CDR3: CASTAGRYSNNEQFF. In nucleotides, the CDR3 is TGTGCCAGCACCGCGGGGCGGTACTCAAACAATGAGCAGTTCTTC.

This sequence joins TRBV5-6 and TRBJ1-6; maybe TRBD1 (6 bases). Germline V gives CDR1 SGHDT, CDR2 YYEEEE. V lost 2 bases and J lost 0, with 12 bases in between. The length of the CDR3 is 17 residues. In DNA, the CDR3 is TGTGCCAGCAGCTTTGGAACAGGGAGCTCCTATAATTCACCCCTCCACTTT. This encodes CASSFGTGSSYNSPLHF. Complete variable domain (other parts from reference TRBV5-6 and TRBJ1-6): DAGVTQSPTHLIKTRGQQVTLRCSPKSGHDTVSWYQQALGQGPQFIFQYYEEEERQRGNFPDRFSGHQFPNYSSELNVNALLLGDSALYLCASSFGTGSSYNSPLHFGNGTRLTVT.

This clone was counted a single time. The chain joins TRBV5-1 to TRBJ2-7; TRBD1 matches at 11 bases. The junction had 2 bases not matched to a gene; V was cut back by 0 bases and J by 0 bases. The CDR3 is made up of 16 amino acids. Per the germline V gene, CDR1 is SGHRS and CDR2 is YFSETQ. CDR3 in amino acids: CASSLEGTGGSYEQYF. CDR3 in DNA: TGCGCCAGCAGCTTGGAAGGGACAGGGGGCTCCTACGAGCAGTACTTC.

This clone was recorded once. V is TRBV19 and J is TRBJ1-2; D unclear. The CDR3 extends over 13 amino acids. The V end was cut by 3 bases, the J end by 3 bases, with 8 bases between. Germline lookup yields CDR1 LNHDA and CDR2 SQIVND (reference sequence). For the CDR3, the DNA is TGTGCCAGTAGTATCGGGGAGTACTATGGCTACACCTTC. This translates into CASSIGEYYGYTF.

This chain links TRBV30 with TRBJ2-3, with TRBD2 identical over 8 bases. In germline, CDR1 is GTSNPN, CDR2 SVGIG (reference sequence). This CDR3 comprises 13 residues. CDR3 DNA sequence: TGTGCAAGGGGTGAGCGGGAGACAGATACGCAGTATTTT. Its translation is CARGERETDTQYF.

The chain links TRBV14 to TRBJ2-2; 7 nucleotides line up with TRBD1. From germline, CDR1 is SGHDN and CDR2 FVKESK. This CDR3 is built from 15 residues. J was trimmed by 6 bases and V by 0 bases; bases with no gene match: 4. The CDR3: CASSQETGIAGELFF. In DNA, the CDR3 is TGTGCCAGCAGCCAAGAGACAGGGATCGCCGGGGAGCTGTTTTTT.

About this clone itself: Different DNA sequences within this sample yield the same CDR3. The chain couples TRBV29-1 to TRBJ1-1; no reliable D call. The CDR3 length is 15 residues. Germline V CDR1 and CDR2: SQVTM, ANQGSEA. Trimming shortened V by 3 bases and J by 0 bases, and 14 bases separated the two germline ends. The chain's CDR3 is CSVEGGRGVNTEAFF. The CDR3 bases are TGCAGCGTTGAGGGCGGCCGGGGAGTGAACACTGAAGCTTTCTTT.

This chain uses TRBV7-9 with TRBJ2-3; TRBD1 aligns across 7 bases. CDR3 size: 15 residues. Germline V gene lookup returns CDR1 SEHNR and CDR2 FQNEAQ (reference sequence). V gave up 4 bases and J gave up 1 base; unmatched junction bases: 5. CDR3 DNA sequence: TGTGCCAGCAGCTCCCAGGGGGACGGCACAGATACGCAGTATTTT. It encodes CASSSQGDGTDTQYF.

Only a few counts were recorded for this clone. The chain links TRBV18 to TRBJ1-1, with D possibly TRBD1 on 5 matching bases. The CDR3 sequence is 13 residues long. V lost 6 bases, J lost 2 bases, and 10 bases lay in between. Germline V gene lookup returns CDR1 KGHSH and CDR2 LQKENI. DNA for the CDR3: TGTGCCAGCTCCTGGGGGGGTAACACTGAAGCTTTCTTT. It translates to CASSWGGNTEAFF.

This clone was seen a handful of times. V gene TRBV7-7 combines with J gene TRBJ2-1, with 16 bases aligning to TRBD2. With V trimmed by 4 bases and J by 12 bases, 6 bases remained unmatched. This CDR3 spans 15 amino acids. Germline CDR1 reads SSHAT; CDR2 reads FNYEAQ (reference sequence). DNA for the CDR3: TGTGCCAGCAGCTCCGGGACTAGCGGGGGGGCGAGGCAGTTCTTC. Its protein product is CASSSGTSGGARQFF.